This TCR beta chain comes out of a study of CD8 T cells in Susac syndrome. RNA was extracted with the RNeasy kit, and a quantity of about 0.45 to 1 ug was reverse transcribed using random hexamers. TCRdb reanalysed the immunoSEQ multiplex PCR reads using MiXCR and keeps one entry per CDR3 protein. This sample yields 200,000 to 300,000 distinct CDR3 sequences, of which about 96% are seen a single time; approximately 0.094% belongs to the top ten. The CDR3 sequence is 14 residues long. Unmatched junction bases numbered 8, after V lost 5 bases and J lost 7 bases. Germline values: CDR1 LGHNT, CDR2 FRNRAP.

This chain links TRBV12-5 with TRBJ2-1; 7 nucleotides line up with TRBD1. Sequences were obtained from CD4+ T cells from PBMCs. This sequence was found in a human donor with Susac syndrome. CDR3 DNA sequence: TGTGCTAGTGGTCCCGGACAGGTTACTAATGAGCAGTTCTTC. Amino acid sequence: CASGPGQVTNEQFF.